Below, one T cell receptor (beta chain) is given with its context. After removal of 4 bases from V and 5 bases from J, the junction contained 4 bases not matched to a gene. The CDR3 has 13 amino acids. Germline V gene sequence: CDR1 MGHRA, CDR2 YSYEKL. Authors' analysis steps: Reference gene primer amplification in the assay estimated nucleated cell counts. Repertoires were generated with immunoSEQ multiplex PCR, while TCRdb's copy carries only in-frame clones and drops some. That table is the source of V, J and clone size, and D and trimming were worked out from the DNA. The top ten clones hold roughly 1.9% of a sample with roughly 290,000 clones, around 87% of them seen once. This sample stems from a study of blood T cell repertoires in COVID-19. Study information: Sites in the United States, Italy and Spain provided acute and convalescent COVID-19 samples. Sources were T cells, B-cell-depleted T cells, or PBMCs; the material itself was cDNA or gDNA.

The receptor was derived from a woman aged 25-40 years who had recovered from COVID-19. The source material was peripheral blood. The chain recombines TRBV4-1 with TRBJ2-5, with 7 bases lining up with TRBD1. The CDR3 bases are TGCGCCAGCAGCCTGACAGGGCGGGAGACCCAGTACTTC. Translation: CASSLTGRETQYF.